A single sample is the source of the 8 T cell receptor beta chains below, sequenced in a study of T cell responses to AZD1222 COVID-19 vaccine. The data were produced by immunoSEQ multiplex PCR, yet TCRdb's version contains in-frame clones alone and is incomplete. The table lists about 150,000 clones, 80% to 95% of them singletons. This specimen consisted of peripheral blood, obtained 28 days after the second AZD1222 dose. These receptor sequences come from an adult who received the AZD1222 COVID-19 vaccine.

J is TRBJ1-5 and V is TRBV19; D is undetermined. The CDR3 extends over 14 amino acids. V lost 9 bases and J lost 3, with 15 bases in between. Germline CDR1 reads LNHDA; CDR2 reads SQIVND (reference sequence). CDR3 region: CASRDGMDNQPQHF. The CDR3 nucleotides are TGTGCCAGCAGAGACGGGATGGACAATCAGCCCCAGCATTTT.

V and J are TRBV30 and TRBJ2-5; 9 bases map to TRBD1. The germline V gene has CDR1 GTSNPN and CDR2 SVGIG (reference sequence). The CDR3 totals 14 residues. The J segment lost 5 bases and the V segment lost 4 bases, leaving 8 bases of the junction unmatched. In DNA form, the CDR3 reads TGTGCCTGGACCAGACAGGGGGGTAGGGAGACCCAGTACTTC. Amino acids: CAWTRQGGRETQYF.

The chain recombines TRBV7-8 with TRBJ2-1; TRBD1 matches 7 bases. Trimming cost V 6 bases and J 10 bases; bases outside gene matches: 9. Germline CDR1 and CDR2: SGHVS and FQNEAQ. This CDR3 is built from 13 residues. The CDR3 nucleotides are TGTGCCAGCAGACCTACAGGGGCACGAGAGCAGTTCTTC. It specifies CASRPTGAREQFF.

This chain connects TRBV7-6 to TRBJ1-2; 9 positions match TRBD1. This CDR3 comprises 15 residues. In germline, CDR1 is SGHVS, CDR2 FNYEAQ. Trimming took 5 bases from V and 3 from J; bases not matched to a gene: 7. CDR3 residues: CASSRTGGAYYGYTF. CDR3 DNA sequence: TGTGCCAGCAGCCGTACAGGGGGCGCTTACTATGGCTACACCTTC.

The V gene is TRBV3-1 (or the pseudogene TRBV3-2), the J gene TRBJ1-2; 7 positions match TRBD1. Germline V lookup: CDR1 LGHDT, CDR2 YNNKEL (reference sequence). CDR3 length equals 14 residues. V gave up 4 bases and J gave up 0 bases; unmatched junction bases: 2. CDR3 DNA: TGTGCCAGCAGCCCCGGGACAGCTAACTATGGCTACACCTTC. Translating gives CASSPGTANYGYTF.

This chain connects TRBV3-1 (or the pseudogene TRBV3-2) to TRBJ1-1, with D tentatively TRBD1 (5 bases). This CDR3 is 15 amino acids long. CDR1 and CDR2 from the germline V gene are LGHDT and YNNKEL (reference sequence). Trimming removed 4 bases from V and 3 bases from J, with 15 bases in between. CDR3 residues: CASSLNSGTYTEAFF. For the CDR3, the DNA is TGTGCCAGCAGCCTAAATTCTGGGACTTACACTGAAGCTTTCTTT.

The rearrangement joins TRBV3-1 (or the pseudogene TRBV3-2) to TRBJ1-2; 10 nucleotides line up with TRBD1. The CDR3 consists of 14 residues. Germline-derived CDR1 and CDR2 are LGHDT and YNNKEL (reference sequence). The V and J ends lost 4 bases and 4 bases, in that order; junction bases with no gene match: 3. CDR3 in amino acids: CASSPDRGTYGYTF. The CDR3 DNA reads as TGTGCCAGCAGCCCGGACAGGGGGACCTATGGCTACACCTTC.

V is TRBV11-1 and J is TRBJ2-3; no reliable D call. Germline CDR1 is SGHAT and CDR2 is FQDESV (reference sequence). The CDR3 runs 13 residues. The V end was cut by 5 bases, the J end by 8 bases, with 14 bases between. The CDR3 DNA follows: TGTGCCAGCAGCGCCGGACCGCCAGGTACGCAGTATTTT. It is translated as CASSAGPPGTQYF.